One and the same sample provided the 22 T cell receptor beta chains below, sequenced in a study of T cells after posttransplantation cyclophosphamide. Profiling relied on immunoSEQ multiplex PCR, and the TCRdb table lists in-frame clones only, not all of them. The sample consists of some 5,000 clones, about two thirds of them appearing once. Sequencing input: memory CD8+ T cells sorted from blood. These receptors were collected from a woman in her fifties or sixties in good health, CMV-negative, and a related stem cell transplant donor.

The chain joins TRBV5-6 to TRBJ2-7; 7 bases line up with TRBD2. The V gene end was trimmed by 4 bases and the J gene end by 2 bases; junction bases not matched to a gene: 3. The V gene's germline CDR1 is SGHDT and CDR2 YYEEEE. This CDR3 region has 13 residues. CDR3 protein: CASSPGGPYEQYF. In nucleotides, the CDR3 is TGTGCCAGCAGCCCGGGAGGCCCCTACGAGCAGTACTTC.

CDR3 in amino acids: CASSFTPDSTPYEQYF. CDR3 nucleotide sequence: TGTGCCAGCAGCTTCACCCCGGACTCAACCCCCTACGAGCAGTACTTC. This rearrangement joins TRBV9 to TRBJ2-7, with D maybe TRBD2 (5 bases). This CDR3 has 16 residues. In germline, CDR1 is SGDLS, CDR2 YYNGEE. Trimming cost V 4 bases and J 2 bases, with 19 bases left between them.

The chain joins TRBV5-1 to TRBJ2-7; TRBD1 is a possible D gene (6 bases). Germline CDR1 SGHRS, CDR2 YFSETQ. There are 13 residues in the CDR3. Trimming took 3 bases from V and 5 from J, leaving 12 bases between them. CDR3 bases: TGCGCCAGCAGCTCTCAGGGGTTCGACGAGCAGTACTTC. Translated: CASSSQGFDEQYF.

CDR3 bases: TGTGCCAGCGCGTTTTATCTCCTTACGGGAACTGAAGCTTTCTTT. Translating gives CASAFYLLTGTEAFF. The rearrangement joins TRBV6-5 to TRBJ1-1; D is uncertain. Trimming shortened V by 8 bases and J by 5 bases, and 21 bases separated the two germline ends. CDR1 is MNHEY, CDR2 SVGAGI, per germline. CDR3 length: 15 amino acids.

V usage is TRBV9 and J usage is TRBJ2-3, with TRBD2 matching 12 bases. The J segment lost 5 bases and the V segment lost 4 bases, leaving 8 bases of the junction unmatched. The CDR3 totals 16 residues. Germline V gene data show CDR1 as SGDLS and CDR2 as YYNGEE. The CDR3 DNA follows: TGTGCCAGCAGCCCATGGACTAGCGGGATTGGAGATACGCAGTATTTT. Its translation is CASSPWTSGIGDTQYF.

This clone occurred a few times. This chain links TRBV7-3 with TRBJ1-1; D is possibly TRBD1 (5 bases). The germline CDR1 and CDR2 sequences are SGHTA and FQGTGA. CDR3 size: 17 residues. V lost 0 bases and J lost 1, with 15 bases in between. This CDR3 reads CASSLTPTYQGNTEAFF. The DNA of the CDR3 is TGTGCCAGCAGCTTAACTCCCACCTATCAGGGGAACACTGAAGCTTTCTTT.

This clone was seen a handful of times. V is TRBV4-1 and J is TRBJ1-2, with 9 bases aligning to TRBD1. Trimming took 0 bases from V and 3 from J; bases not matched to a gene: 11. Germline values: CDR1 MGHRA, CDR2 YSYEKL. The CDR3 is 18 amino acids. Here the CDR3 reads CASSQDGPGTGLDYGYTF. CDR3 nucleotides: TGCGCCAGCAGCCAAGATGGTCCCGGGACAGGGTTGGACTATGGCTACACCTTC.

This chain links TRBV7-9 with TRBJ1-1; 9 bases are a match to TRBD1. The V and J ends lost 5 bases and 0 bases, in that order; junction bases with no gene match: 7. Germline V lookup: CDR1 SEHNR, CDR2 FQNEAQ (reference sequence). This CDR3 contains 16 residues. Here the CDR3 reads CASSPPGQGLNTEAFF. As DNA, the CDR3 is TGTGCCAGCAGCCCGCCGGGACAGGGACTGAACACTGAAGCTTTCTTT.

The chain is built from TRBV12-5 and TRBJ1-2; D unresolved. V was shortened by 9 bases and J by 4 bases, with 9 bases between the two germline ends. Germline V lookup: CDR1 LGHNT, CDR2 FRNRAP. This CDR3 comprises 11 residues. The CDR3 DNA reads as TGTGCTAGAGTCAGGCTCTATGGCTACACCTTC. The encoded protein is CARVRLYGYTF.

The chain has TRBV2 and TRBJ2-1, with no clear D. CDR1 SNHLY and CDR2 FYNNEI come from the germline V gene. The CDR3 runs 11 residues. V dropped 5 bases and J dropped 9 bases, with 8 bases sitting between them. The CDR3 DNA reads TGTGCCAGCAGTCCTTTAGTTGAGCAGTTCTTC. It codes for CASSPLVEQFF.

This rearrangement joins TRBV6-4 to TRBJ2-3; TRBD2 aligns across 8 bases. After removal of 5 bases from V and 0 bases from J, the junction contained 13 bases not matched to a gene. CDR1 and CDR2 (germline): MRHNA, SNTAGT. CDR3 length: 18 amino acids. Here the CDR3 DNA reads TGTGCCAGCAGTTTAAGCGGGGGAGAATACTCTAGCACAGATACGCAGTATTTT. It is translated as CASSLSGGEYSSTDTQYF.

The chain has TRBV28 and TRBJ2-2; 8 bases map to TRBD1. CDR3 length: 16 amino acids. V lost 4 bases and J lost 4; bases outside the gene matches: 8. In germline, CDR1 is MDHEN, CDR2 SYDVKM. The chain's CDR3 is CASSSLDRDITGELFF. Written as DNA, the CDR3 is TGTGCCAGCAGTTCTTTGGACAGGGATATCACCGGGGAGCTGTTTTTT.

This clone occurred once. V usage is TRBV7-9 and J usage is TRBJ1-2, with 10 bases that match TRBD1. CDR1 is SEHNR, CDR2 FQNEAQ, per germline (reference sequence). V trimming: 1 base; J trimming: 3 bases; junction bases outside the gene matches: 2. CDR3 length equals 15 residues. The CDR3 is CASSLGTGGDYGYTF. CDR3 nucleotide sequence: TGTGCCAGCAGCTTAGGGACAGGGGGAGACTATGGCTACACCTTC.

This clone was counted a single time. Germline and junction disagree at one end, which may indicate a read error. The rearrangement joins TRBV7-7 to TRBJ2-7; 10 bases line up with TRBD1. The germline CDR1 and CDR2 sequences are SSHAT and FNYEAQ (reference sequence). This CDR3 is 15 amino acids long. The DNA of the CDR3 is TGTGCTAGCAGCTTAGGACAGGGGGGAATCTACGAGCAGTACTTC. It is translated as CASSLGQGGIYEQYF.

The sample holds a few counts of this clone. V and J are TRBV7-9 and TRBJ2-1, with 7 bases identical to TRBD2. This CDR3 comprises 15 residues. The ends lost 4 bases at V and 0 bases at J; junction bases unmatched: 3. The germline V gene encodes CDR1 SEHNR and CDR2 FQNEAQ (reference sequence). This chain's CDR3 is CASSYGTTSYNEQFF. CDR3 in DNA: TGTGCCAGCAGCTATGGGACTACCTCCTACAATGAGCAGTTCTTC. The whole variable domain, filled in from reference TRBV7-9 and TRBJ2-1, reads DTGVSQNPRHKITKRGQNVTFRCDPISEHNRLYWYRQTLGQGPEFLTYFQNEAQLEKSRLLSDRFSAERPKGSFSTLEIQRTEQGDSAMYLCASSYGTTSYNEQFFGPGTRLTVL.

The chain recombines TRBV6-1 with TRBJ1-4, with D possibly TRBD1 on 5 matching bases. Germline lookup yields CDR1 MNHNS and CDR2 SASEGT. The CDR3 loop spans 12 amino acids. Trimming removed 6 bases at V and 11 bases at J, with 13 bases between. Written as DNA, the CDR3 is TGTGCCAGCAGCCCCCTAGGGGCGAAACTGTTTTTT. Translating it yields CASSPLGAKLFF.

The chain joins TRBV27 to TRBJ2-1; 8 bases fit TRBD2. Germline-derived CDR1 and CDR2 are MNHEY and SMNVEV (reference sequence). Trimming cost V 3 bases and J 9 bases; bases outside gene matches: 10. The CDR3 is made up of 15 amino acids. CDR3 region: CASSLVAGSAVEQFF. The DNA for the CDR3 is TGTGCCAGCAGTTTGGTAGCGGGATCTGCCGTTGAGCAGTTCTTC.

V is TRBV29-1 and J is TRBJ2-5; D is possibly TRBD1 (6 bases). CDR1 and CDR2 from the germline V gene are SQVTM and ANQGSEA. V was trimmed by 5 bases and J by 0 bases, leaving 16 bases between them. The CDR3 consists of 15 residues. In DNA form, the CDR3 reads TGCAGCGTTTCGGGCGCCGGACAGAACCAAGAGACCCAGTACTTC. Translation gives CSVSGAGQNQETQYF.

About this clone: The same CDR3 is also encoded by other DNA sequences in this sample. CDR3 residues: CASRARENTEAFF. As DNA, the CDR3 is TGCGCCAGCAGGGCCAGGGAGAACACTGAAGCTTTCTTT. The chain joins TRBV10-1 to TRBJ1-1, with a weak D call TRBD1 (5 bases). This CDR3 has 13 amino acids. Trimming shortened V by 6 bases and J by 1 base, and 9 bases separated the two germline ends. Germline CDR1 WNHNN, CDR2 SYGVQD (reference sequence).

The chain has TRBV2 and TRBJ1-1; D is possibly TRBD1 (6 bases). The CDR3 extends over 15 amino acids. Looked up from germline, CDR1 is SNHLY and CDR2 is FYNNEI. V lost 2 bases, J lost 0 bases, and 10 bases lay in between. The CDR3 loop reads CASSEMDRLNTEAFF. The CDR3 DNA reads TGTGCCAGCAGTGAAATGGACAGACTGAACACTGAAGCTTTCTTT. The full variable domain, rest sourced from reference TRBV2 and TRBJ1-1, is EPEVTQTPSHQVTQMGQEVILRCVPISNHLYFYWYRQILGQKVEFLVSFYNNEISEKSEIFDDQFSVERPDGSNFTLKIRSTKLEDSAMYFCASSEMDRLNTEAFFGQGTRLTVV.

This clone came up a few times. CDR3 residues: CASRLGVGQPQHF. In nucleotides, the CDR3 is TGTGCCAGCAGGCTAGGGGTGGGTCAGCCCCAGCATTTT. The V gene is TRBV27, the J gene TRBJ1-5; perhaps TRBD1 as D (5 bases). V was cut by 6 bases and J by 6 bases, with 12 bases left in between. The CDR3 is 13 residues long. Germline V lookup: CDR1 MNHEY, CDR2 SMNVEV (reference sequence).

The chain combines TRBV6-6 with TRBJ1-4, with D maybe TRBD1 (5 bases). Germline V gene data show CDR1 as MNHNY and CDR2 as SVGAGI (reference sequence). V lost 6 bases and J lost 11, with 13 bases in between. CDR3 length equals 12 residues. For the CDR3, the DNA is TGTGCCAGCAGCCCCCTAGGGGCGAAACTGTTTTTT. This encodes CASSPLGAKLFF.